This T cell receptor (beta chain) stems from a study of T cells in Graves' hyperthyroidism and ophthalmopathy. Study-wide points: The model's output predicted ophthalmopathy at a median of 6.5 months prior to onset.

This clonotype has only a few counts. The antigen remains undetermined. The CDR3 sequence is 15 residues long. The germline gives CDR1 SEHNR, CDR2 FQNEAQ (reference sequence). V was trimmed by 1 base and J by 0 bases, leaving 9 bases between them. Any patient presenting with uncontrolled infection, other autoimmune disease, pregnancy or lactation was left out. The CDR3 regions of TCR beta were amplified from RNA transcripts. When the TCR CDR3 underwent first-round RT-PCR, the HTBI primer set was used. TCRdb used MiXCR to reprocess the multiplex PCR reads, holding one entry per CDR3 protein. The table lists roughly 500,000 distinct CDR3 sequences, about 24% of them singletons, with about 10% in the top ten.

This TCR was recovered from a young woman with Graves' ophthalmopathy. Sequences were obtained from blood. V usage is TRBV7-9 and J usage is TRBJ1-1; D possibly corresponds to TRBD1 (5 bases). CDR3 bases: TGTGCCAGCAGCTTAGGCGACAGCATGAACACTGAAGCTTTCTTT. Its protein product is CASSLGDSMNTEAFF.